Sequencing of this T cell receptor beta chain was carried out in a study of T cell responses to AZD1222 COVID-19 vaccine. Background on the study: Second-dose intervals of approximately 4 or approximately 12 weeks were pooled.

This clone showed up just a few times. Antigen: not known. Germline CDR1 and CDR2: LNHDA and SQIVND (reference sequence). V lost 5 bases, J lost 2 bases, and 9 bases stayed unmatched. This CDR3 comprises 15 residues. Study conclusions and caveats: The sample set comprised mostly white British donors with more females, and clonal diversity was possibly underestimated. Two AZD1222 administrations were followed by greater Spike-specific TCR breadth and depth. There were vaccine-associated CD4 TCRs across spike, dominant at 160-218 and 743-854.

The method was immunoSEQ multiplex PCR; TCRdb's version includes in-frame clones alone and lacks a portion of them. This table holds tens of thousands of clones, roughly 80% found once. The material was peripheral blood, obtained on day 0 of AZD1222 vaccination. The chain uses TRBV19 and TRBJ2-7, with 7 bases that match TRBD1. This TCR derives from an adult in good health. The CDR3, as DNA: TGTGCCAGTAGTGGACAGAGACAGGGTCCCTACGAGCAGTACTTC. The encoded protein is CASSGQRQGPYEQYF. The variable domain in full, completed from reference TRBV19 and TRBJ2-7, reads DGGITQSPKYLFRKEGQNVTLSCEQNLNHDAMYWYRQDPGQGLRLIYYSQIVNDFQKGDIAEGYSVSREKKESFPLTVTSAQKNPTAFYLCASSGQRQGPYEQYFGPGTRLTVT.